The following is a T cell receptor (beta chain) sequence with its context. This sample stems from a study of T-cell reconstitution after alpha-beta-depleted transplantation in children. The germline CDR1 and CDR2 sequences are LNHDA and SQIVND (reference sequence). This CDR3 is 16 amino acids long. With 4 bases clipped from V and 4 bases from J, the junction kept 4 bases outside the gene matches. TCRbeta library construction was performed incorporating unique molecular identifiers. One entry per CDR3 protein results from TCRdb running MiXCR on the PCR reads. The table shows about 310,000 distinct CDR3 sequences, with around 25% occurring only once.

V is TRBV19 and J is TRBJ2-1; 13 bases are shared with TRBD2. The starting material was PBMCs, mostly from graft donor cells, obtained 180 days after TCRalphabeta/CD19-depleted stem cell transplant. This sequence originates from a male patient aged 10-17 years who had a stem cell transplant for acute lymphoblastic leukemia, so the T cells may come from the graft donor. The CDR3 reads CASSKVTSGRYNEQFF. The CDR3 nucleotides read TGTGCCAGTAGTAAGGTGACTAGCGGGAGGTACAATGAGCAGTTCTTC.